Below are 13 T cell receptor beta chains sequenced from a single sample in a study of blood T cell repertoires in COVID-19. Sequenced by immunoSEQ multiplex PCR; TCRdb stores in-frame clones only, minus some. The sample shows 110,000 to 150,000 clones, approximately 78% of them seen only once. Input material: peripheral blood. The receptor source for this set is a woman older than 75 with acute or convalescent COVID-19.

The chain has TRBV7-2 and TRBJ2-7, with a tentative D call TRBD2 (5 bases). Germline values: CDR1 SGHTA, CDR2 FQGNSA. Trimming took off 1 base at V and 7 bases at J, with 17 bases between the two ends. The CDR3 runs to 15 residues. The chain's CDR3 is CASSLDSVQSREQYF. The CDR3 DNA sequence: TGTGCCAGCAGCTTAGATAGCGTTCAATCGCGTGAGCAGTACTTC.

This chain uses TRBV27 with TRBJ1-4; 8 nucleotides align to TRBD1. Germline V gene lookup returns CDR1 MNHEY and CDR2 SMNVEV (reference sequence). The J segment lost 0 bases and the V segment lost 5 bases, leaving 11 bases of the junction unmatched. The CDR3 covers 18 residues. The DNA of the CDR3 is TGTGCCAGCAGTCGGACCGGGGACAGGCCGGCAACTAATGAAAAACTGTTTTTT. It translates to CASSRTGDRPATNEKLFF. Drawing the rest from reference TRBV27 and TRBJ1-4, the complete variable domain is EAQVTQNPRYLITVTGKKLTVTCSQNMNHEYMSWYRQDPGLGLRQIYYSMNVEVTDKGDVPEGYKVSRKEKRNFPLILESPSPNQTSLYFCASSRTGDRPATNEKLFFGSGTQLSVL.

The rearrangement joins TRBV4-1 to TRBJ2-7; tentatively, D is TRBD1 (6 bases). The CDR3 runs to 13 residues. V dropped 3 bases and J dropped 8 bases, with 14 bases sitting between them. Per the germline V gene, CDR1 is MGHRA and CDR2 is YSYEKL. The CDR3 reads CASSQEQGLQQYF. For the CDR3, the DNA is TGCGCCAGCAGCCAGGAACAGGGTCTCCAGCAGTACTTC.

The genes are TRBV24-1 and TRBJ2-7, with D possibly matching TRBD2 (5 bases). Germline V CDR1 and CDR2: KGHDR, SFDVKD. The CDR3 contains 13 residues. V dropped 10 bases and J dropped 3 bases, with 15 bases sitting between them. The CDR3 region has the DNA TGTGCCACTTCCCATGACGGGGACTACGAGCAGTACTTC. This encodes CATSHDGDYEQYF.

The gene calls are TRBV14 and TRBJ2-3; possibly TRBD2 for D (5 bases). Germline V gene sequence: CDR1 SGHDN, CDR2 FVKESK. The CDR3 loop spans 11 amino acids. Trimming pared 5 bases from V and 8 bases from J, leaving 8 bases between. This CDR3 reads CASSAGGTQYF. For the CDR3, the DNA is TGTGCCAGCAGCGCGGGCGGTACGCAGTATTTT.

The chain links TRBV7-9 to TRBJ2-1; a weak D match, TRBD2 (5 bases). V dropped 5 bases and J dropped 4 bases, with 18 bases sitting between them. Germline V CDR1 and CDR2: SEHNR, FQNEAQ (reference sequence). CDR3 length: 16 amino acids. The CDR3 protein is CASSPRRGLRYNEQFF. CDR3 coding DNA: TGTGCCAGCAGCCCCCGCCGGGGTCTGCGGTACAATGAGCAGTTCTTC.

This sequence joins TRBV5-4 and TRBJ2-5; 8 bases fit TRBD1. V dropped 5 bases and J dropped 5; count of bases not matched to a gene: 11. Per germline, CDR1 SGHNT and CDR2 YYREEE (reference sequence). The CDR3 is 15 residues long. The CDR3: CASRRDRSLEETQYF. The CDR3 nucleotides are TGTGCCAGCAGAAGGGACAGGAGTCTGGAGGAGACCCAGTACTTC.

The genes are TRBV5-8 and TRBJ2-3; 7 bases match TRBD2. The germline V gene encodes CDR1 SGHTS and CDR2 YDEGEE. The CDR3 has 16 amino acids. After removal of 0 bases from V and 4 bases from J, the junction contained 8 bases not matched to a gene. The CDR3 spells CASSLDWRGSSDTQYF. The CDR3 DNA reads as TGTGCCAGCAGCTTGGATTGGCGGGGGAGCTCAGATACGCAGTATTTT.

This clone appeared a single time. CDR3 DNA sequence: TGTGCCAGCGTTTCGGAGGGAGTTAACTATGGCTACACCTTC. Encoded protein: CASVSEGVNYGYTF. The genes are TRBV9 and TRBJ1-2; D gene unclear. The CDR3 has 14 residues. V lost 7 bases to trimming and J lost 1 base, with 14 bases between them. The germline V gene encodes CDR1 SGDLS and CDR2 YYNGEE.

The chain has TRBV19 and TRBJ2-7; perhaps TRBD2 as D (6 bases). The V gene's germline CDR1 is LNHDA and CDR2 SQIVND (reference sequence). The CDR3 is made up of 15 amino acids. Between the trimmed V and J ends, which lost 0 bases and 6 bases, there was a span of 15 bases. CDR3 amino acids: CASSIDRRGTSEQYF. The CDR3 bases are TGTGCCAGTAGTATAGATCGGCGGGGAACTTCCGAGCAGTACTTC.

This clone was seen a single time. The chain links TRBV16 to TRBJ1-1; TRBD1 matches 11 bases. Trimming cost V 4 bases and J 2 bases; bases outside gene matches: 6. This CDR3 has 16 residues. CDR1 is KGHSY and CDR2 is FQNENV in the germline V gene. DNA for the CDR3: TGTGCCAGCAGCCCTGCGGGACAGGGGGGAAACACTGAAGCTTTCTTT. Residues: CASSPAGQGGNTEAFF. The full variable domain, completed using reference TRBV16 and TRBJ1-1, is GEEVAQTPKHLVRGEGQKAKLYCAPIKGHSYVFWYQQVLKNEFKFLISFQNENVFDETGMPKERFSAKCLPNSPCSLEIQATKLEDSAVYFCASSPAGQGGNTEAFFGQGTRLTVV.

Written as DNA, the CDR3 is TGCGCCAGCAGCTTGGCCGCTAGCGGGACCCGACCCAACTACAATGAGCAGTTCTTC. It specifies CASSLAASGTRPNYNEQFF. V is TRBV5-1 and J is TRBJ2-1, with 9 bases lining up with TRBD2. The germline CDR1 and CDR2 sequences are SGHRS and YFSETQ. There are 19 residues in the CDR3. The V and J ends lost 0 bases and 3 bases, in that order; junction bases with no gene match: 13.

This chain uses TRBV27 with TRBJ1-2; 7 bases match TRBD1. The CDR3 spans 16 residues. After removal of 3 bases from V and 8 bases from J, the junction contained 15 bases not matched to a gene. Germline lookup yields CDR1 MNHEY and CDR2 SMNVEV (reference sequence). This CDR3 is CASSLALSDRIRGYTF. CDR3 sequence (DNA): TGTGCCAGCAGTTTGGCTCTGTCGGACAGGATTCGGGGCTACACCTTC.